This T cell receptor beta chain was profiled in a study of post-analysis software for immune sequencing data. The wider study: Included among the disease courses, which were recorded for the cohort, were relapsing-remitting, secondary progressive and progressive-relapsing multiple sclerosis.

Study-wide findings and caveats: Normalized Chao1 diversity in multiple sclerosis patients fell significantly below that of controls. About five TRBV segments occurring more often in patients than controls included TRBV5-6, TRBV5-1 and TRBV20-1.

Prepared libraries of TCR beta cDNA carried unique molecular identifiers. Some 500,000 cDNA molecules came from roughly 1 to 10 million T cells. TCRdb re-called the PCR reads with MiXCR, one entry per CDR3 protein. The sample contains roughly 670,000 distinct CDR3 sequences, 59% of which appear only once. Germline-derived CDR1 and CDR2 are SNHLY and FYNNEI. Trimming took 4 bases from V and 4 from J; bases not matched to a gene: 10. The CDR3 consists of 16 residues. There are a few counts of this clonotype. The antigen remains undetermined. V gene TRBV2 combines with J gene TRBJ1-2; 9 bases are a match to TRBD1. This TCR was sampled from a girl aged 2 to 9 with multiple sclerosis. Sequenced: blood. In DNA, the CDR3 is TGTGCCAGCAGTGGCTACAGGGGGCCCGTTGGCTATGGCTACACCTTC. Its translation: CASSGYRGPVGYGYTF.